This TCR beta chain comes out of a study of T cell changes during pregnancy in multiple sclerosis (dated 2019 in TCRdb). About the investigation overall: The study looked at changes in the T cell repertoire across pregnancy in women with multiple sclerosis.

Of note for this clone: This clone's antigen is unknown. There are no base qualities to consult, and no much larger clone falls within one base.

The CDR3 starts with the cysteine, ends with the phenylalanine, and has 14 residues. Left in the record is the CDR3 DNA by itself, 42 bases read in frame from the first base. Trimming removed 6 bases from V and 2 bases from J; the gene matches leave 7 bases unexplained. For CDR1 and CDR2, the germline V gene lists SQVTM and ANQGSEA. Libraries were made using the immunoSEQ multiplex PCR assay. As stored in TCRdb, this immuneACCESS dataset retains in-frame rearrangements with V and J assigned. A fraction of the clones does not appear; measured against another copy, unresolved V genes explain less than half of the discrepancy, and the remainder lacks a known reason. Present in this sample are about 46,000 clones, approximately 90% of which were seen just once. 0.37% of the sample comes from the top ten.

Sequences were derived from CD4+ T cells from peripheral blood mononuclear cells, sampled in the second trimester of pregnancy. This TCR was recovered from a female donor in good health, enrolled as a control in a pregnancy study. The chain uses TRBV29-1 and TRBJ1-5, with 7 bases aligning to TRBD1. The encoded CDR3 is CSVQQGGGNQPQHF. The DNA is as follows: TGCAGCGTGCAGCAGGGGGGCGGCAATCAGCCCCAGCATTTT.